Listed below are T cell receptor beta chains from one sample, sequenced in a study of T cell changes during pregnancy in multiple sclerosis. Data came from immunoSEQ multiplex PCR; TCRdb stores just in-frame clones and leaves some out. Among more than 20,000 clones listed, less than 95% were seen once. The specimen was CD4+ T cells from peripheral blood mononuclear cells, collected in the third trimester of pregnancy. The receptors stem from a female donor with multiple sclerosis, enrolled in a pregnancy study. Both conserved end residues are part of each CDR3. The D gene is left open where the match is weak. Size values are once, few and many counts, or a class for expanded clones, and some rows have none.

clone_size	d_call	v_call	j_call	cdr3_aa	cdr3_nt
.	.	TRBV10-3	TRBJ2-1	CAISEIQGYNEQFF	TGTGCCATCAGTGAGATACAGGGTTACAATGAGCAGTTCTTC
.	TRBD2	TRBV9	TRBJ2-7	CASSAAAGGPQYF	TGTGCCAGCAGCGCCGCGGCGGGGGGGCCCCAGTACTTC
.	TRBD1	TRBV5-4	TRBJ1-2	CASSLDRGYGYTF	TGTGCCAGCAGCCTGGACAGGGGCTATGGCTACACCTTC
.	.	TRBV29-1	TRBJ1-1	CSVGEEGTEAFF	TGCAGCGTTGGGGAAGAGGGCACTGAAGCTTTCTTT
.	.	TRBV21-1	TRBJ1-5	CASSKVYSGGYSNQPQHF	TGTGCCAGCAGCAAAGTGTATTCGGGGGGTTATAGCAATCAGCCCCAGCATTTT
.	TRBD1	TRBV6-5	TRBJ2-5	CASSYGFKGQRETQYF	TGTGCCAGCAGTTACGGATTCAAGGGACAGAGGGAGACCCAGTACTTC
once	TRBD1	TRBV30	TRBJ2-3	CAWSRPGTGGLGTDTQYF	TGTGCCTGGAGTCGTCCCGGGACAGGGGGCTTGGGCACAGATACGCAGTATTTT
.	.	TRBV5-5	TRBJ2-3	CATKSRTFTDTQYF	TGTGCCACTAAGAGTCGTACCTTCACAGATACGCAGTATTTT
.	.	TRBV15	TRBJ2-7	CATSRDGKGDEQYF	TGTGCCACCAGCAGAGATGGGAAGGGGGACGAGCAGTACTTC
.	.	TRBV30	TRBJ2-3	CAWGRGLAADTQYF	TGTGCCTGGGGGCGGGGGCTAGCTGCAGATACGCAGTATTTT
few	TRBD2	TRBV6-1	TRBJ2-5	CASSERRGAGGHQETQYF	TGTGCCAGCAGTGAACGGCGGGGGGCGGGGGGCCACCAAGAGACCCAGTACTTC
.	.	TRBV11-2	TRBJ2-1	CASSLDLGGGLNNEQFF	TGTGCCAGCAGCTTAGATCTAGGCGGGGGCCTTAACAATGAGCAGTTCTTC
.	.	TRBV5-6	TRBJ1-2	CASSFSPGGHGGYTF	TGTGCCAGCAGCTTCAGTCCCGGGGGGCACGGGGGCTACACCTTC
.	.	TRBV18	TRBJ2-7	CASSPPDRYEQYF	TGTGCCAGCTCCCCCCCCGACAGATACGAGCAGTACTTC
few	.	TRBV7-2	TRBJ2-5	CASSFAGAGETQYF	TGTGCCAGCAGCTTTGCGGGGGCGGGGGAGACCCAGTACTTC
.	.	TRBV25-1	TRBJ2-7	CASSEFQGSYEQYF	TGTGCCAGCAGTGAATTTCAGGGGAGCTACGAGCAGTACTTC
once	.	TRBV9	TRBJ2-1	CASSALPVSTYNEQFF	TGTGCCAGCAGCGCCCTTCCAGTCTCGACCTACAATGAGCAGTTCTTC
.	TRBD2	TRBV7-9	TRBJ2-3	CASSLWNRGDSTDTQYF	TGTGCCAGCAGCTTATGGAACCGGGGGGACAGCACAGATACGCAGTATTTT
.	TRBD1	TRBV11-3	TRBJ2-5	CASSLGIAGGQETQYF	TGTGCCAGCAGCTTAGGGATAGCAGGGGGCCAAGAGACCCAGTACTTC
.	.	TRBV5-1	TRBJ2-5	CASRERETQYF	TGCGCCAGCAGGGAGAGAGAGACCCAGTACTTC
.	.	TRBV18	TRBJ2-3	CASSSVLTDTQYF	TGTGCCAGCTCTTCGGTCCTCACAGATACGCAGTATTTT
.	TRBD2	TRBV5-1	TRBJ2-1	CASSKRAGGNEQFF	TGCGCCAGCAGCAAGCGAGCGGGGGGCAATGAGCAGTTCTTC
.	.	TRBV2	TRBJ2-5	CASSFITEETQYF	TGTGCCAGCAGTTTTATTACAGAAGAGACCCAGTACTTC
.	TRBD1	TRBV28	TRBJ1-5	CASSLAAGTGVGQPQHF	TGTGCCAGCAGCCTTGCCGCCGGGACAGGGGTCGGGCAGCCCCAGCATTTT
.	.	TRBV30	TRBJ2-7	CAWMRTGTEQYF	TGTGCCTGGATGAGAACAGGGACCGAGCAGTACTTC
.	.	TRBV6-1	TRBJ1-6	CASSESGGDSNSPLHF	TGTGCCAGCAGTGAATCTGGGGGGGACTCCAATTCACCCCTCCACTTT
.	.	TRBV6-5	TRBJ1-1	CASSYGDSYTEAFF	TGTGCCAGCAGTTATGGGGACTCCTACACTGAAGCTTTCTTT